These 16 T cell receptor beta chains were all obtained from the same sample, sequenced in a study of blood T cells in healthy people across ages. Next came a second PCR, run for about 7 to 12 cycles, which used a sample-barcoded 5' primer along with a J-beta primer mix. TCRdb re-called the 5' RACE reads with MiXCR, one entry per CDR3 protein. The table has some 700,000 distinct CDR3 sequences, about 40% seen once. Material for sequencing was blood. All receptors derive from a woman in her fifties or sixties in good health.

This clonotype came up a few times. V gene TRBV11-2 combines with J gene TRBJ2-3; 8 nucleotides agree with TRBD2. CDR1 is SGHAT, CDR2 FQNNGV, per germline. This CDR3 has 18 amino acids. With 6 bases clipped from V and 1 base from J, the junction kept 15 bases outside the gene matches. The DNA for the CDR3 is TGTGCCAGCAGACCAGGCCCCCGGCGGGGGGCGGGCACAGATACGCAGTATTTT. Translated: CASRPGPRRGAGTDTQYF.

The chain joins TRBV4-3 to TRBJ2-3; 11 nucleotides match TRBD2. Trimming cost V 0 bases and J 7 bases; bases outside gene matches: 12. The CDR3 spans 18 residues. Germline V gives CDR1 LGHNA, CDR2 YSLEER. The CDR3 here is CASSQDYTRTSGFNTQYF. CDR3 bases: TGCGCCAGCAGCCAAGATTATACCCGGACTAGCGGGTTCAATACGCAGTATTTT.

This clonotype was recorded a few times. The chain couples TRBV3-1 to TRBJ1-2; a weak D match, TRBD1 (5 bases). V was cut by 4 bases and J by 6 bases, with 27 bases left in between. Germline loops: CDR1 LGHDT, CDR2 YNNKEL (reference sequence). The CDR3 runs 18 residues. DNA for the CDR3: TGTGCCAGCAGCCTACTCCAGGAGGGGCCTGGGGGTCTGGATGGCTACACCTTC. Protein: CASSLLQEGPGGLDGYTF.

Only a few counts were recorded for this clonotype. The chain uses TRBV10-3 and TRBJ2-5; 8 nucleotides line up with TRBD1. Per the germline V gene, CDR1 is ENHRY and CDR2 is SYGVKD. The CDR3 covers 14 residues. V gave up 9 bases and J gave up 11 bases; unmatched junction bases: 17. The CDR3 bases are TGTGCCATGGGGGGACAGGCCTCTTACAATGAGCAGTACTTC. It is translated as CAMGGQASYNEQYF.

This clonotype came up a few times. The V call is TRBV10-3, the J call TRBJ1-5, with 10 bases fitting TRBD1. J was trimmed by 0 bases and V by 2 bases; bases with no gene match: 4. Germline loops: CDR1 ENHRY, CDR2 SYGVKD. CDR3 length: 17 residues. CDR3 amino acids: CAISERTGGLSNQPQHF. CDR3 sequence (DNA): TGTGCCATCAGTGAGAGGACAGGGGGACTTAGCAATCAGCCCCAGCATTTT.

The V and J genes are TRBV7-3 and TRBJ1-2; TRBD1 might be the D (6 bases). Between the trimmed V and J ends, which lost 5 bases and 2 bases, there was a span of 21 bases. Germline CDR1 reads SGHTA; CDR2 reads FQGTGA. The CDR3 is 17 amino acids. CDR3 DNA: TGTGCCAGCAGCCCAACCACGACAGGATGGGGGAACTATGGCTACACCTTC. Its protein is CASSPTTTGWGNYGYTF.

J is TRBJ2-6 and V is TRBV13; possible D gene TRBD1, 6 bases. V lost 7 bases and J 0 bases, leaving 19 bases between the germline ends. This CDR3 is built from 18 residues. The germline V gene has CDR1 PRHDT and CDR2 FYEKMQ (reference sequence). This CDR3 is CASTLQGLGSSGANVLTF. CDR3 nucleotides: TGTGCCAGCACCCTTCAGGGGCTCGGATCCTCTGGGGCCAACGTCCTGACTTTC.

This clonotype came up many times. As DNA, the CDR3 is TGCAGTGCTAGTCTAGGACATCCCAGGGAGCAGTACTTC. Its protein product is CSASLGHPREQYF. The chain links TRBV20-1 to TRBJ2-7, with D maybe TRBD1 (5 bases). From germline, CDR1 is DFQATT and CDR2 SNEGSKA (reference sequence). The CDR3 covers 13 residues. Trimming took off 3 bases at V and 7 bases at J, with 16 bases between the two ends.

This clonotype was counted a few times. The chain is built from TRBV18 and TRBJ2-7, with 7 bases that match TRBD2. CDR1 and CDR2 (germline): KGHSH, LQKENI. CDR3 length: 14 residues. V shed 4 bases, J shed 5 bases, and the junction held 8 bases outside the gene matches. The CDR3 bases are TGTGCCAGCTCACTCGGACTAGTAGGGCACGAGCAGTACTTC. This codes for CASSLGLVGHEQYF.

The V call is TRBV29-1, the J call TRBJ1-2; unclear D gene. V shed 4 bases and J shed 4 bases, with 7 bases lying between them. Germline-derived CDR1 and CDR2 are SQVTM and ANQGSEA. The CDR3 has 11 residues. The CDR3 sequence is CSVGRVYGYTF. CDR3 in DNA: TGCAGCGTTGGGCGGGTCTATGGCTACACCTTC.

The chain recombines TRBV5-1 with TRBJ1-5; D unclear. CDR3 length equals 15 residues. Germline V gene lookup returns CDR1 SGHRS and CDR2 YFSETQ. The V end lost 0 bases, the J end lost 5 bases, and 12 bases lay between the germline ends. The DNA for the CDR3 is TGCGCCAGCAGCTTGGTGGGCGGAATCGATCAGCCCCAGCATTTT. Amino acid sequence: CASSLVGGIDQPQHF.

CDR3 in amino acids: CASSDRCEQYF. DNA for the CDR3: TGTGCCAGCAGTGACCGTTGCGAGCAGTACTTC. The chain has TRBV6-1 and TRBJ2-5; D call uncertain. The last part of the DNA fits TRBJ2-7 better; the J call may be wrong. The CDR3 is 11 residues long. CDR1 is MNHNS and CDR2 is SASEGT in the germline V gene.

The chain couples TRBV20-1 to TRBJ2-7; 10 bases agree with TRBD1. V trimming: 6 bases; J trimming: 4 bases; junction bases outside the gene matches: 9. The CDR3 sequence is 14 residues long. From germline, CDR1 is DFQATT and CDR2 SNEGSKA (reference sequence). The CDR3 DNA is TGCAGTGCCCCTGACGGGACAGGGGTATACGAGCAGTACTTC. As protein: CSAPDGTGVYEQYF.

The V and J genes are TRBV27 and TRBJ2-6; 8 bases are a match to TRBD1. CDR3 size: 15 residues. V lost 6 bases, J lost 4 bases, and 5 bases stayed unmatched. The V gene's germline CDR1 is MNHEY and CDR2 SMNVEV (reference sequence). CDR3 DNA: TGTGCCAGCAGATGGACAGGGTCCGGGGCCAACGTCCTGACTTTC. Translated, it gives CASRWTGSGANVLTF.

This clonotype was picked up a small number of times. This chain connects TRBV7-9 to TRBJ2-1; TRBD2 agrees at 10 bases. Germline V gene sequence: CDR1 SEHNR, CDR2 FQNEAQ (reference sequence). V lost 5 bases, J lost 9 bases, and 10 bases stayed unmatched. The CDR3 contains 15 residues. CDR3 nucleotides: TGTGCCAGCAGCGTAAGACTAGCGGGTTCGGGTGAGCAGTTCTTC. Protein product: CASSVRLAGSGEQFF. Supplemented by reference TRBV7-9 and TRBJ2-1, the full variable domain reads DTGVSQNPRHKITKRGQNVTFRCDPISEHNRLYWYRQTLGQGPEFLTYFQNEAQLEKSRLLSDRFSAERPKGSFSTLEIQRTEQGDSAMYLCASSVRLAGSGEQFFGPGTRLTVL.

This clonotype was counted many times. The rearrangement joins TRBV5-4 to TRBJ2-5; 12 bases are a match to TRBD2. After removal of 4 bases from V and 3 bases from J, the junction contained 7 bases not matched to a gene. Germline CDR1 is SGHNT and CDR2 is YYREEE (reference sequence). This CDR3 spans 16 amino acids. CDR3 loop: CASSIWASGREETQYF. DNA for the CDR3: TGTGCCAGCAGCATCTGGGCTAGCGGGAGGGAAGAGACCCAGTACTTC.